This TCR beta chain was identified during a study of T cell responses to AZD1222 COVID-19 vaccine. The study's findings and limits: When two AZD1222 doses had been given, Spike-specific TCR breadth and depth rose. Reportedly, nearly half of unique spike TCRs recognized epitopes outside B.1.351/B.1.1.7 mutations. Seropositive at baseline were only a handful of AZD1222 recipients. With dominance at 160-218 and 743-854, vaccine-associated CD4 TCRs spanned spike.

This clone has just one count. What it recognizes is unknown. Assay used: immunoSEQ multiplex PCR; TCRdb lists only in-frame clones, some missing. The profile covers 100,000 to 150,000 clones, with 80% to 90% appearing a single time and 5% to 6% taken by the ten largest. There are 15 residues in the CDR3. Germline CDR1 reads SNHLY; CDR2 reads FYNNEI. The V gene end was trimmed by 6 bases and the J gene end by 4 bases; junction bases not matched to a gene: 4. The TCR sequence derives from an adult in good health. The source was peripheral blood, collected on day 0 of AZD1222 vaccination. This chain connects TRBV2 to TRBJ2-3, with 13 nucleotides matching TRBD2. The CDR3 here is CASSPLAGGADTQYF. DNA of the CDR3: TGTGCCAGCAGCCCACTAGCGGGGGGGGCAGATACGCAGTATTTT.